These 9 T cell receptor beta chains were sequenced from one sample in a study of T cell responses to AZD1222 COVID-19 vaccine. TCRdb's table, derived via immunoSEQ multiplex PCR, lists solely in-frame clones and lacks some. The sample contains 80,000 to 95,000 clones, approximately 88% of which appear only once. The specimen was peripheral blood, collected on day 0 of MenACWY control vaccination. These receptors all come from an adult in good health.

The chain joins TRBV10-2 to TRBJ2-7; D not resolved. CDR1 is WSHSY and CDR2 is SAAADI in the germline V gene. The ends were cut back, 7 bases at V and 2 bases at J, with 6 bases in the middle. CDR3 length: 11 residues. Here the CDR3 reads CASIGAYEQYF. Written as DNA, the CDR3 is TGCGCCAGCATTGGGGCCTACGAGCAGTACTTC.

This clone has only one observation. The CDR3 loop reads CAPWGAEAFF. The DNA for the CDR3 is TGTGCCCCCTGGGGGGCTGAAGCTTTCTTT. The chain has TRBV28 and TRBJ1-1; perhaps TRBD1 as D (5 bases). The germline V gene has CDR1 MDHEN and CDR2 SYDVKM. CDR3 size: 10 residues. V was pared by 11 bases and J by 6 bases, with 10 bases between.

V usage is TRBV6-5 and J usage is TRBJ1-6; no clear D gene. The germline V gene has CDR1 MNHEY and CDR2 SVGAGI. This CDR3 spans 15 amino acids. Trimming shortened V by 3 bases and J by 0 bases, and 6 bases separated the two germline ends. The CDR3 here is CASSYWSSYNSPLHF. CDR3 in DNA: TGTGCCAGCAGTTATTGGAGCTCCTATAATTCACCCCTCCACTTT.

This sequence joins TRBV5-4 and TRBJ2-3; D is undetermined. Between the trimmed V and J ends, which lost 1 base and 3 bases, there was a span of 3 bases. Germline V gene lookup returns CDR1 SGHNT and CDR2 YYREEE (reference sequence). This CDR3 contains 12 residues. The DNA of the CDR3 is TGTGCCAGCAGCTTGTTAACAGATACGCAGTATTTT. Its protein product is CASSLLTDTQYF. The full variable domain, with the rest looked up from reference TRBV5-4 and TRBJ2-3, is ETGVTQSPTHLIKTRGQQVTLRCSSQSGHNTVSWYQQALGQGPQFIFQYYREEENGRGNFPPRFSGLQFPNYSSELNVNALELDDSALYLCASSLLTDTQYFGPGTRLTVL.

The chain recombines TRBV29-1 with TRBJ1-1, with D unresolved. The V gene lost 2 bases and the J gene lost 0 bases, with 10 bases spanning the gap. CDR1 and CDR2 (germline): SQVTM, ANQGSEA. This CDR3 comprises 14 residues. The DNA of the CDR3 is TGCAGCGTTGAACCCATTTCAGTGAACACTGAAGCTTTCTTT. It codes for CSVEPISVNTEAFF.

V and J are TRBV10-2 and TRBJ1-1; D is possibly TRBD1 (6 bases). Trimming cost V 3 bases and J 2 bases, with 16 bases left between them. The CDR3 sequence is 16 residues long. From germline, CDR1 is WSHSY and CDR2 SAAADI. Written as DNA, the CDR3 is TGCGCCAGCAGTGAAACAGGGCGAGGGTACAACACTGAAGCTTTCTTT. This sequence encodes CASSETGRGYNTEAFF.

This rearrangement joins TRBV24-1 to TRBJ2-1; D remains ambiguous. Per the germline V gene, CDR1 is KGHDR and CDR2 is SFDVKD. Between the trimmed V and J ends, which lost 3 bases and 6 bases, there was a span of 5 bases. The CDR3 runs to 12 residues. The CDR3 protein is CATSDASNEQFF. In DNA, the CDR3 is TGTGCCACCAGTGATGCGTCCAATGAGCAGTTCTTC.

The chain couples TRBV19 to TRBJ1-5; D is perhaps TRBD1 (5 bases). Germline lookup yields CDR1 LNHDA and CDR2 SQIVND (reference sequence). The CDR3 consists of 16 residues. V gave up 3 bases and J gave up 2 bases, with 14 bases separating them. This chain's CDR3 is CASSISQGGGNQPQHF. In DNA form, the CDR3 reads TGTGCCAGTAGTATTTCCCAGGGAGGGGGCAATCAGCCCCAGCATTTT.

This clone was observed once. V gene TRBV2 combines with J gene TRBJ2-2, with 11 bases that match TRBD1. The CDR3 has 19 amino acids. V dropped 2 bases and J dropped 5; count of bases not matched to a gene: 13. Germline V lookup: CDR1 SNHLY, CDR2 FYNNEI. The CDR3 spells CASSEYLGWTGGYTGELFF. DNA of the CDR3: TGTGCCAGCAGTGAATACTTGGGATGGACAGGGGGCTATACCGGGGAGCTGTTTTTT.